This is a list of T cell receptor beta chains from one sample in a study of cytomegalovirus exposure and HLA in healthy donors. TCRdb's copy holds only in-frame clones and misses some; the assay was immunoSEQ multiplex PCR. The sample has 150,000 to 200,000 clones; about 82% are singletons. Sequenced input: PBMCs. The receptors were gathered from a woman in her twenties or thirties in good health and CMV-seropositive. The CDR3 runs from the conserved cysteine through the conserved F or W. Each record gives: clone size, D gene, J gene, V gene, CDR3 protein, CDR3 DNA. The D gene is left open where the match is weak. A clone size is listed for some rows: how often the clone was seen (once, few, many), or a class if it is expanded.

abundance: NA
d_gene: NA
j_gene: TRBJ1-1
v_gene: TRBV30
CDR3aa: CAWGPRNTEAFF
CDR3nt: TGTGCCTGGGGCCCCAGGAACACTGAAGCTTTCTTT

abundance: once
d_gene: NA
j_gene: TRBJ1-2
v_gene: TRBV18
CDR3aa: CASSPSVEVPTFYGYTF
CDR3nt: TGTGCCAGCTCACCATCCGTGGAGGTGCCGACTTTCTATGGCTACACCTTC

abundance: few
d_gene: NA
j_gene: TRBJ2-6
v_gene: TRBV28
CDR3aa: CASSGAFSGANVLTF
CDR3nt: TGTGCCAGCAGTGGAGCCTTCTCTGGGGCCAACGTCCTGACTTTC

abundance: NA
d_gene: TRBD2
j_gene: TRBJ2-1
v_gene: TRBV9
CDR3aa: CASSQSSGGYNEQFF
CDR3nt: TGTGCCAGCAGCCAGAGTAGCGGGGGCTACAATGAGCAGTTCTTC

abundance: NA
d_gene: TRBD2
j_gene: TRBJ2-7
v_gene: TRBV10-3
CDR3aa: CAIRRLAGGLYEQYF
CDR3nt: TGTGCCATCAGGCGACTAGCGGGGGGGCTATACGAGCAGTACTTC

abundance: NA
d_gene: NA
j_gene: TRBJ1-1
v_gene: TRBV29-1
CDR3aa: CSATDSTNTEAFF
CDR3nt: TGCAGCGCAACCGACTCAACCAACACTGAAGCTTTCTTT

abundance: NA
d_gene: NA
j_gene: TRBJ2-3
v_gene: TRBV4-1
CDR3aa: CASSRPPDRRREDTQYF
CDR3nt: TGCGCCAGCAGCCGACCCCCTGACCGACGGCGGGAAGATACGCAGTATTTT

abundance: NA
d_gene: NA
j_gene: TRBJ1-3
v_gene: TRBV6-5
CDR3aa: CASSYTGEGAGNTIYF
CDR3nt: TGTGCCAGCAGTTACACCGGGGAGGGAGCGGGAAACACCATATATTTT

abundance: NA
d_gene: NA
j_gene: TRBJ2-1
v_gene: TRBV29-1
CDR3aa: CSVERGRVYNEQFF
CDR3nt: TGCAGCGTTGAAAGGGGCAGGGTTTACAATGAGCAGTTCTTC

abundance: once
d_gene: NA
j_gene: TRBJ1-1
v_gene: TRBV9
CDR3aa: CASSVDAGLGVEAFF
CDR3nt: TGTGCCAGCAGCGTAGACGCGGGACTTGGGGTGGAAGCTTTCTTT

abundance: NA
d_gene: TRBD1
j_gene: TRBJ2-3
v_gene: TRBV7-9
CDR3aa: CASSTSPQGAVDTQYF
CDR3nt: TGTGCCAGCAGCACGTCCCCCCAGGGGGCAGTAGATACGCAGTATTTT

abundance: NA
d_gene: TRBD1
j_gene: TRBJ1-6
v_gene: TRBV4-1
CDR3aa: CASSQVHRGRSPLHF
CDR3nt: TGCGCCAGCAGCCAAGTTCACAGGGGACGATCACCCCTCCACTTT

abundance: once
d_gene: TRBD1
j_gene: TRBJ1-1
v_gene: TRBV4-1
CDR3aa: CASSQGRTGVNTEAFF
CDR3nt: TGCGCCAGCAGCCAGGGAAGGACAGGGGTGAACACTGAAGCTTTCTTT

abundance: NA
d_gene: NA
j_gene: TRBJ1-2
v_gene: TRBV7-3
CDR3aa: CASSLTPGREGYTF
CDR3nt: TGTGCCAGCAGCTTAACCCCAGGGCGGGAGGGCTACACCTTC

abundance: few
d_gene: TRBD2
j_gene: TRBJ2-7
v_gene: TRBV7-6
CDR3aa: CASSLTSGGVYEQYF
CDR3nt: TGTGCCAGCAGCTTAACAAGCGGGGGTGTCTACGAGCAGTACTTC

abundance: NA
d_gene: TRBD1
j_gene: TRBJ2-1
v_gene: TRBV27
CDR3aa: CASRSDRGSYNEQFF
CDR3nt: TGTGCCAGCAGATCCGACAGGGGGTCCTACAATGAGCAGTTCTTC

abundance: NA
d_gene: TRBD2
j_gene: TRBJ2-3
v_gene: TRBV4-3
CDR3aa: CASSQVGLAGAGDTQYF
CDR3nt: TGCGCCAGCAGCCAAGTCGGACTAGCGGGGGCAGGAGATACGCAGTATTTT

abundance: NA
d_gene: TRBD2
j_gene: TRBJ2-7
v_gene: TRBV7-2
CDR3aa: CASSFQAREGQQYF
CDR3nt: TGTGCCAGCAGCTTCCAGGCCAGGGAGGGCCAGCAGTACTTC

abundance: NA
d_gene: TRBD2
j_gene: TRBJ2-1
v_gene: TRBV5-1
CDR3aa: CASSSPGAGGRSTSYNEQFF
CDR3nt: TGCGCCAGCAGCTCCCCAGGGGCGGGGGGCCGATCGACTTCCTACAATGAGCAGTTCTTC

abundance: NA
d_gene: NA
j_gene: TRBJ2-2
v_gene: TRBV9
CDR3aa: CASSVDLFAGELFF
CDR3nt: TGTGCCAGCAGCGTAGACCTATTCGCCGGGGAGCTGTTTTTT

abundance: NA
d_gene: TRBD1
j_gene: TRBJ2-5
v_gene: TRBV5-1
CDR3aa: CASSQDRGETQYF
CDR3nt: TGCGCCAGCAGCCAGGACAGGGGGGAGACCCAGTACTTC

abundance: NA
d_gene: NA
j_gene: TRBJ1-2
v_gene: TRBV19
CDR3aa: CASSIWRTSNYGYTF
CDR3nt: TGTGCCAGTAGTATTTGGAGGACCTCTAACTATGGCTACACCTTC

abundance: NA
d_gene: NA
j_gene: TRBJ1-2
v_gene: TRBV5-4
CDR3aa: CASSLLKTDFLVYGYTF
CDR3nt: TGTGCCAGCAGCTTGTTAAAGACAGACTTCTTGGTCTATGGCTACACCTTC

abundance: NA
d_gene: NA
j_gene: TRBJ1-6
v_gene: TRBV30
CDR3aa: CAWSVYSSPLHF
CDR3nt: TGTGCCTGGAGTGTGTATAGTTCACCCCTCCACTTT

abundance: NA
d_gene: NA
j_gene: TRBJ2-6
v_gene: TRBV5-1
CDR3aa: CASSPQGSGANVLTF
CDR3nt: TGCGCCAGCAGCCCACAGGGCTCTGGGGCCAACGTCCTGACTTTC

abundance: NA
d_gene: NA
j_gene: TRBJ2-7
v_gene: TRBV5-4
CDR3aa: CASSLLSVSSYEQYF
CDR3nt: TGTGCCAGCAGCTTGTTGAGTGTAAGCTCCTACGAGCAGTACTTC

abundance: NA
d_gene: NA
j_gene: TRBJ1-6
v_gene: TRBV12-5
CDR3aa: CASAFHGSPLHF
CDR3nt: TGTGCTAGTGCTTTCCATGGCTCACCCCTCCACTTT